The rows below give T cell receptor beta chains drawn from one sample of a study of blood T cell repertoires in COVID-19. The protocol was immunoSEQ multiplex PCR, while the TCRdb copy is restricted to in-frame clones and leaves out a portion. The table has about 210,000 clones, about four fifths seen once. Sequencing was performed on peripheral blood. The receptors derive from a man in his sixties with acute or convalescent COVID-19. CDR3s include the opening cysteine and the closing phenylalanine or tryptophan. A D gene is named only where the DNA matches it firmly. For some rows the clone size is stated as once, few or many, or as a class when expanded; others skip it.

CDR3 protein: CSVCRSGGAYEQFF
CDR3 DNA: TGCAGCGTTTGCCGGAGCGGGGGGGCCTATGAGCAGTTCTTC
clone size: NA
V gene: TRBV29-1
D gene: TRBD2
J gene: TRBJ2-1

CDR3 protein: CASSVEGTVGEYGYTF
CDR3 DNA: TGTGCCAGCAGCGTAGAAGGTACGGTGGGAGAATATGGCTACACCTTC
clone size: NA
V gene: TRBV9
D gene: NA
J gene: TRBJ1-2

CDR3 protein: CASRQGSTQETQYF
CDR3 DNA: TGCGCCAGCAGACAGGGAAGTACGCAAGAGACCCAGTACTTC
clone size: few
V gene: TRBV5-1
D gene: NA
J gene: TRBJ2-5

CDR3 protein: CASSQWGWDRVYNEQFF
CDR3 DNA: TGCGCCAGCAGTCAATGGGGATGGGACAGGGTCTACAATGAGCAGTTCTTC
clone size: NA
V gene: TRBV23-1
D gene: TRBD1
J gene: TRBJ2-1

CDR3 protein: CASSQPGPTDTQYF
CDR3 DNA: TGTGCCAGCAGCCAACCCGGTCCTACAGATACGCAGTATTTT
clone size: once
V gene: TRBV5-4
D gene: NA
J gene: TRBJ2-3

CDR3 protein: CASSFRGTSGGHIQYF
CDR3 DNA: TGTGCCAGCAGCTTTAGAGGGACTAGCGGGGGGCACATTCAGTACTTC
clone size: NA
V gene: TRBV11-2
D gene: TRBD2
J gene: TRBJ2-4

CDR3 protein: CASSGQGITYNEQFF
CDR3 DNA: TGTGCCAGCAGCGGACAGGGAATTACCTACAATGAGCAGTTCTTC
clone size: once
V gene: TRBV9
D gene: TRBD1
J gene: TRBJ2-1

CDR3 protein: CASSPQRTSGGRNEQFF
CDR3 DNA: TGTGCCAGCAGCCCCCAGCGGACTAGCGGGGGACGCAATGAGCAGTTCTTC
clone size: many
V gene: TRBV7-3
D gene: TRBD2
J gene: TRBJ2-1

CDR3 protein: CASSQGTAITDTQYF
CDR3 DNA: TGCGCCAGCAGCCAAGGGACAGCCATCACAGATACGCAGTATTTT
clone size: few
V gene: TRBV4-1
D gene: NA
J gene: TRBJ2-3

CDR3 protein: CASSIPGETQYF
CDR3 DNA: TGTGCCAGTAGTATCCCGGGGGAGACGCAGTATTTT
clone size: NA
V gene: TRBV19
D gene: NA
J gene: TRBJ2-3

CDR3 protein: CASSADPGVQYF
CDR3 DNA: TGTGCCAGCAGCGCCGATCCGGGGGTGCAGTATTTT
clone size: NA
V gene: TRBV9
D gene: NA
J gene: TRBJ2-3

CDR3 protein: CASSYSTSGRGETQYF
CDR3 DNA: TGTGCCAGCAGTTACTCGACTAGCGGGAGAGGAGAGACCCAGTACTTC
clone size: NA
V gene: TRBV6-6
D gene: TRBD2
J gene: TRBJ2-5

CDR3 protein: CASSSNHLPTDRNSPLHF
CDR3 DNA: TGTGCCAGCAGTTCCAACCACCTCCCGACAGACAGGAATTCACCCCTCCACTTT
clone size: NA
V gene: TRBV28
D gene: NA
J gene: TRBJ1-6

CDR3 protein: CASRQPLTGVGSPLHF
CDR3 DNA: TGTGCCAGCAGGCAACCCCTGACAGGGGTCGGTTCACCCCTCCACTTT
clone size: NA
V gene: TRBV3-1/TRBV3-2
D gene: TRBD1
J gene: TRBJ1-6

CDR3 protein: CASSYSSDRVGLQPQHF
CDR3 DNA: TGTGCCAGCAGTTACTCGTCGGACAGGGTCGGTCTTCAGCCCCAGCATTTT
clone size: NA
V gene: TRBV6-2/TRBV6-3
D gene: TRBD1
J gene: TRBJ1-5

CDR3 protein: CASGIGVGNTQYF
CDR3 DNA: TGTGCCAGCGGTATCGGGGTTGGGAATACGCAGTATTTT
clone size: once
V gene: TRBV28
D gene: NA
J gene: TRBJ2-3

CDR3 protein: CASSSRAGTSGGIVYF
CDR3 DNA: TGTGCTAGCAGCTCCCGAGCCGGGACTAGCGGGGGGATCGTATACTTC
clone size: NA
V gene: TRBV7-7
D gene: TRBD2
J gene: TRBJ2-5

CDR3 protein: CASSSPLTGTDQPQHF
CDR3 DNA: TGTGCCAGCAGTTCCCCTCTTACAGGTACCGATCAGCCCCAGCATTTT
clone size: many
V gene: TRBV6-2/TRBV6-3
D gene: NA
J gene: TRBJ1-5

CDR3 protein: CASSPETGGIAGANVLTF
CDR3 DNA: TGTGCCAGCAGCCCGGAGACAGGGGGCATTGCGGGGGCCAACGTCCTGACTTTC
clone size: NA
V gene: TRBV11-2
D gene: TRBD1
J gene: TRBJ2-6

CDR3 protein: CASSQTGRMSEAFF
CDR3 DNA: TGTGCCAGCAGCCAGACAGGGCGCATGAGTGAAGCTTTCTTT
clone size: NA
V gene: TRBV6-5
D gene: TRBD1
J gene: TRBJ1-1

CDR3 protein: CASSISQGNSPLHF
CDR3 DNA: TGTGCCAGCAGTATATCACAGGGGAATTCACCCCTCCACTTT
clone size: NA
V gene: TRBV3-1/TRBV3-2
D gene: TRBD1
J gene: TRBJ1-6

CDR3 protein: CASRWGLNYEQYF
CDR3 DNA: TGTGCCAGCAGGTGGGGCTTGAACTACGAGCAGTACTTC
clone size: NA
V gene: TRBV21-1
D gene: NA
J gene: TRBJ2-7

CDR3 protein: CASSGSGGEDGYTF
CDR3 DNA: TGTGCCAGCAGCGGTTCAGGGGGCGAAGATGGCTACACCTTC
clone size: NA
V gene: TRBV7-3
D gene: TRBD1
J gene: TRBJ1-2

CDR3 protein: CSVEVRTDKDSGANVLTF
CDR3 DNA: TGCAGCGTTGAAGTCCGGACAGACAAAGACTCTGGGGCCAACGTCCTGACTTTC
clone size: NA
V gene: TRBV29-1
D gene: NA
J gene: TRBJ2-6

CDR3 protein: CASGRELYNEQFF
CDR3 DNA: TGTGCCAGCGGTAGGGAGCTCTACAATGAGCAGTTCTTC
clone size: NA
V gene: TRBV11-2
D gene: NA
J gene: TRBJ2-1

CDR3 protein: CASSLEQYNEQFF
CDR3 DNA: TGTGCCAGCAGCTTAGAACAGTACAATGAGCAGTTCTTC
clone size: NA
V gene: TRBV11-1
D gene: NA
J gene: TRBJ2-1

CDR3 protein: CASRLEALGQFF
CDR3 DNA: TGTGCAAGTCGCTTAGAGGCCCTAGGGCAGTTCTTC
clone size: once
V gene: TRBV12-2
D gene: NA
J gene: TRBJ2-1

CDR3 protein: CASSLDRWAEAFF
CDR3 DNA: TGTGCCAGCAGTCTGGACAGGTGGGCTGAAGCTTTCTTT
clone size: NA
V gene: TRBV6-5
D gene: TRBD1
J gene: TRBJ1-1

CDR3 protein: CASSPLLRLSGYEQYF
CDR3 DNA: TGTGCCAGCAGTCCACTCCTCAGGCTCTCCGGCTACGAGCAGTACTTC
clone size: NA
V gene: TRBV27
D gene: NA
J gene: TRBJ2-7

CDR3 protein: CASSLVQGVTNEKLFF
CDR3 DNA: TGTGCCAGCAGCTTAGTTCAGGGGGTGACTAATGAAAAACTGTTTTTT
clone size: few
V gene: TRBV11-2
D gene: TRBD1
J gene: TRBJ1-4

CDR3 protein: CATSRNPFSRGNTEAFF
CDR3 DNA: TGTGCCACCAGCCGAAATCCCTTTTCCAGGGGGAACACTGAAGCTTTCTTT
clone size: NA
V gene: TRBV15
D gene: NA
J gene: TRBJ1-1

CDR3 protein: CARIIESTGVLRYNSPLHF
CDR3 DNA: TGTGCCAGGATTATAGAATCCACAGGGGTTCTCCGCTATAATTCACCCCTCCACTTT
clone size: NA
V gene: TRBV9
D gene: TRBD1
J gene: TRBJ1-6

CDR3 protein: CASSEGQGAVQPQHF
CDR3 DNA: TGTGCCAGCAGCGAGGGACAGGGGGCTGTACAGCCCCAGCATTTT
clone size: once
V gene: TRBV7-2
D gene: TRBD1
J gene: TRBJ1-5